This TCR beta chain was identified during a study of blood T cell repertoires in COVID-19. TCRdb's copy holds only in-frame clones and misses some; the assay was immunoSEQ multiplex PCR. The sample yields hundreds of thousands of clones, around 80% seen once. Germline CDR1 reads SGHRS; CDR2 reads YFSETQ. The CDR3 is made up of 13 amino acids. V was shortened by 4 bases and J by 7 bases, with 12 bases between the two germline ends. V is TRBV5-1 and J is TRBJ1-5, with D possibly being TRBD1 (5 bases). The source of this sequence is a man in his forties or fifties with acute or convalescent COVID-19. Sequencing was performed on peripheral blood. CDR3 loop: CASSALQGQPQHF. The CDR3 DNA reads TGCGCCAGCAGCGCACTGCAGGGCCAGCCCCAGCATTTT.